This TCR beta chain originates from a study of blood T cell repertoires in COVID-19. Looking at the study overall: Researchers got acute and convalescent COVID-19 samples from the United States, Italy and Spain.

The assay was immunoSEQ multiplex PCR, and TCRdb's table has in-frame clones only and misses some. The profile shows 70,000 to 95,000 clones, about 80% of them singletons. This CDR3 is 16 amino acids long. Unmatched junction bases numbered 6, after V lost 2 bases and J lost 4 bases. Looked up from germline, CDR1 is SGHDT and CDR2 is YYEEEE. The rearrangement joins TRBV5-6 to TRBJ2-5; 12 bases fit TRBD2. The material sequenced was peripheral blood. This sequence originates from a human donor in a cohort sampled during active COVID-19. The CDR3 DNA sequence: TGTGCCAGCAGCTTCCGGACTAGCGGGGCTATAGAGACCCAGTACTTC. It codes for CASSFRTSGAIETQYF.